The TCR beta chain described here comes from a study of T cell clones after liver transplantation (dated by TCRdb to between 2018 and 2020). At the level of the whole study: Samples were obtained from ITN030ST, a randomized trial in which withdrawal of immunosuppression was attempted within 2 years of liver transplantation. Donor-reactive T cell clones were identified by TCRbeta sequencing following a pre-transplant mixed lymphocyte reaction and were subsequently tracked in post-transplant blood. Third party-reactive TCRbeta sequences were also identified from pre-transplant MLRs to serve as an antigen-independent comparator for donor-reactive sequences. Three of the eight recipients were HCV-positive; the others were transplanted for non-autoimmune, non-viral indications. Subjects received no induction therapy and standard immunosuppression until randomization at 12-24 months post-transplant. Tolerance was defined as complete withdrawal of immunosuppression for at least one year without a rise in liver enzymes beyond twice the upper limit of normal. Blood samples were collected pre-transplant, pre-randomization before withdrawal, and post-randomization after either full withdrawal or failed withdrawal. The study cohort included 8 liver transplant recipients, of whom 3 were classified as tolerant and 5 as non-tolerant. On the study overall, not on this receptor specifically: Donor-reactive sequences decreased more than third party-reactive sequences, which suggests partial antigen-specific deletion that was not related to withdrawal success. Circulating donor-reactive CD4 TCRbeta sequences fell significantly post-transplant in most of the 8 subjects, irrespective of tolerance or HCV status. In two subjects, low numbers of available donor cells limited the measurable donor-reactive repertoire. Because allograft tissue specimens were not available, migration of donor-reactive T cells into the graft, rather than deletion, may have occurred. The conclusions were considered preliminary, being limited by small, heterogeneous patient numbers and non-standardized post-transplant time points. When repertoire turnover was taken into account, detection of donor-reactive sequences was significantly reduced in 7 of 8 subjects for CD4 and in 8 of 8 subjects for CD8.

Thawed unstimulated PBMCs were stained for CD3, CD4 and CD8 and FACS-sorted into CD3+CD4+ and CD3+CD8+ populations. Each of the 8 studied subjects was randomized to immunosuppression withdrawal. The Qiagen DNeasy Blood and Tissue Kit was used to isolate genomic DNA. Regarding this clone: Its target antigen remains unknown. Per-base quality was not reported, and no clone a single base away is much larger than it.

Using immunoSEQ, frozen genomic DNA was subjected to high-throughput TCRbeta CDR3 sequencing, a process that included PCR amplification, mapping, bias correction and internal controls. From the authors' description of their analysis: Only productive rearrangements were retained, and each unique TCRbeta sequence was defined by its CDR3 nucleotide sequence together with its V and J gene. For a sequence to be called donor-reactive, it needed a frequency of at least 0.01% and at least 5-fold expansion in CFSE-low cells compared with unstimulated pre-transplant cells. Per-subject minimum frequency thresholds, based on the lowest-template unstimulated sample, ensured at least 90% detection power. Jensen-Shannon divergence between the top 1000 TCRbeta sequences post- versus pre-transplant served as the measure of repertoire turnover. Two-sided Fisher's exact tests were used to test for changes in the detection of donor-reactive sequences. Here the immuneACCESS table is served through TCRdb, limited to in-frame sequences with V and J called. Missing clones are a known gap in these copies; in checked studies unresolved V genes cover under half, and the rest lacks a known reason. Clone size and the V and J calls come from that table; the DNA yielded D and trimming. The sample table lists tens of thousands of clones, 80% to 95% of them with a count of one. Approximately 1% of the sample rests with the top ten.

V ends up 4 bases short and J 3 bases short, with an unmatched junction base count of 6. In the germline V gene, CDR1 corresponds to MGHRA and CDR2 to YSYEKL. The CDR3 starts with the cysteine, ends with the phenylalanine, and has 14 residues. Only the CDR3 portion is preserved as DNA: 42 bases, with reading frame beginning at the first base. The source of this sequence is a human patient who received a liver transplant. After a transplant, some T cells may be the graft donor's own cells. The rearrangement combines TRBV4-1 with TRBJ2-7, with 7 central nucleotides matching TRBD1. The sample here was CD4+ T cells from blood, taken roughly 25 months after liver transplant. The CDR3 protein: CASSRPGGSYEQYF. The DNA sequence follows: TGCGCCAGCAGCCGGCCAGGGGGTAGCTACGAGCAGTACTTC.